This TCR beta chain is drawn from a study of CD8 T cells in Susac syndrome. Isolation of CD8+ and CD4+ T cells was performed negatively, whereas enrichment of TEMRA cells was done by FACS. After extraction with the RNeasy kit, about 0.5 to 1 ug of the RNA was reverse transcribed using random hexamers. TCR beta CDR3 was amplified by immunoSEQ covering 54 Vbeta and 13 Jbeta. Each CDR3 protein gets one entry after TCRdb re-called the immunoSEQ multiplex PCR reads with MiXCR. There are fewer than 150,000 distinct CDR3 sequences in the sample; about 90% occur only once, and over 0.2% lies in the top ten. This clonotype was seen more than once but under ten times. Germline-derived CDR1 and CDR2 are SGHTA and FQGNSA. Trimming pared 3 bases from V and 3 bases from J, leaving 11 bases between. The CDR3 contains 14 residues.

Sequencing was carried out using CD8+ T cells from PBMCs. The clonotype was recovered from a human donor with multiple sclerosis. The gene calls are TRBV7-2 and TRBJ1-1; the D is unclear. DNA for the CDR3: TGTGCCAGCAGCTTTGTCGAGGAACACACTGAAGCTTTCTTT. Its protein product is CASSFVEEHTEAFF.